Sequencing of this T cell receptor beta chain was carried out in a study of blood T cell repertoires in COVID-19. Study information: Samples taken during acute and convalescent COVID-19 were collected in the United States, Italy and Spain. Sources were T cells, B-cell-depleted T cells, or PBMCs; the material itself was cDNA or gDNA.

The V gene end was trimmed by 4 bases and the J gene end by 2 bases; junction bases not matched to a gene: 6. Looked up from germline, CDR1 is SGHAT and CDR2 is FQNNGV. CDR3 size: 15 residues. Under the authors' procedure: The assay estimated nucleated cells by amplifying reference gene primers. Here immunoSEQ multiplex PCR was the method, and the copy in TCRdb shows in-frame clones only, minus some. Clonal size and the V and J genes are those of that table, whereas D and trimming came from the DNA. In the table there are about 170,000 clones, 74% of which are singletons. The source of this sequence is a woman older than 75 with acute or convalescent COVID-19. The V call is TRBV11-2, the J call TRBJ2-3; 7 bases line up with TRBD2. What was sequenced was peripheral blood. CDR3: CASSSASGNTDTQYF. The CDR3, as DNA: TGTGCCAGCAGCTCAGCCAGCGGGAACACAGATACGCAGTATTTT.